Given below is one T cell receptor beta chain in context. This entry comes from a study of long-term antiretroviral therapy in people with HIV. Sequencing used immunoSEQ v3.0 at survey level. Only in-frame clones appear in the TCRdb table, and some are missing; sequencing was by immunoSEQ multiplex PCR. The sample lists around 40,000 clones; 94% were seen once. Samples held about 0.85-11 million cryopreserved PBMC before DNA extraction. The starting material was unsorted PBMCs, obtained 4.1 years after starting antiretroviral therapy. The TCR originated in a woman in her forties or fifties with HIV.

The DNA for the CDR3 is TGTGCCAGCAGTTACGCCTTCAGGGGAGGAAACACCATATATTTT. Translating it yields CASSYAFRGGNTIYF. This chain joins TRBV6-5 and TRBJ1-3, with D tentatively TRBD1 (6 bases). Germline V CDR1 and CDR2: MNHEY, SVGAGI. CDR3 size: 15 residues. V was clipped by 2 bases and J by 4 bases, with 12 bases between them.